The sequence of this T cell receptor (beta chain) was determined in a study of CD8+CD57+ T cells in acquired aplastic anemia. For this clonotype: A clone one base away is much larger, so this may be a read error.

Sequenced patients had shown CD8+CD57+ cell expansion by flow cytometry. The V segment lost 5 bases and the J segment 2 bases; nucleotides outside the gene matches: 6. Germline-derived CDR1 and CDR2 are SGHTA and FQGTGA. The CDR3 loop spans 15 amino acids. Template material for TCR beta VDJ and CDR3 profiling consisted of genomic DNA. Each CDR3 protein gets one entry after TCRdb re-called the reads with MiXCR. The data hold over 150,000 distinct CDR3 sequences, with 40% to 55% observed a single time. Sample: sorted CD4+, CD8+, or CD8+CD57+ T cells (not recorded which) from PBMCs. The source is a human donor with aplastic anemia. This rearrangement joins TRBV7-3 to TRBJ2-1, with 7 positions matching TRBD2. The CDR3 bases are TGTGCCAGCAGCCCGACTAGCAGGGCCTACAATGAGCAGTTCTTC. Its translation: CASSPTSRAYNEQFF. The full variable domain, in which reference TRBV7-3 and TRBJ2-1 provide the parts outside the CDR3, is GAGVSQTPSNKVTEKGKYVELRCDPISGHTALYWYRQSLGQGPEFLIYFQGTGAADDSGLPNDRFFAVRPEGSVSTLKIQRTERGDSAVYLCASSPTSRAYNEQFFGPGTRLTVL.